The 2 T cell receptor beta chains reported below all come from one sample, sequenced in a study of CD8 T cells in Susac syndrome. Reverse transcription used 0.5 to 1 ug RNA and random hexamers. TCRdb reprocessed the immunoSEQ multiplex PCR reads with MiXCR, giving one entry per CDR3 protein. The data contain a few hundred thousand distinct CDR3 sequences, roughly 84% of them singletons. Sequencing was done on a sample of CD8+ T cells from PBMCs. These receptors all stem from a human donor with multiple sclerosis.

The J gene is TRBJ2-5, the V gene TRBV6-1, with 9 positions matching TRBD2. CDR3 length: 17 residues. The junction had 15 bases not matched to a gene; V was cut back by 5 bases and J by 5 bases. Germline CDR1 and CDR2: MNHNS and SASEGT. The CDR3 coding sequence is TGTGCCAGCAGTCCGCGACTAGCGGCACGGGGAGGGGAGACCCAGTACTTC. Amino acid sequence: CASSPRLAARGGETQYF.

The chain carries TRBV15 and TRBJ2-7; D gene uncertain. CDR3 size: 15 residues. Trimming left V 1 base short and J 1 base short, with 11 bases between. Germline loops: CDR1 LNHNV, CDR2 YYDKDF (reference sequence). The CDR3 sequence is CATSRGVTPSYEQYF. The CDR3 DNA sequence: TGTGCCACCAGCAGAGGAGTGACTCCATCCTACGAGCAGTACTTC.